One TCR beta chain is described in this entry. Germline-derived CDR1 and CDR2 are SGHVS and FNYEAQ. The length of the CDR3 is 17 residues. With 2 bases removed from V and 0 bases from J, the gap between germline ends came to 11 bases. These data come from a study of T cell responses to AZD1222 COVID-19 vaccine. Method: immunoSEQ multiplex PCR; TCRdb's copy keeps in-frame clones and lacks some. The sample yields 200,000 or so clones, 90% to 95% seen once. This TCR was sampled from an adult in good health. This sequence joins TRBV7-6 and TRBJ1-6; TRBD1 is a possible D gene (5 bases). The input for sequencing was peripheral blood, taken on day 0 of AZD1222 vaccination. The CDR3 here is CASSLKSGGSYNSPLHF. The CDR3 bases are TGTGCCAGCAGCTTAAAGTCGGGGGGCTCCTATAATTCACCCCTCCACTTT.